A single sample gave rise to the 11 T cell receptor beta chains below, sequenced in a study of response to subunit inactivated influenza vaccine. In TCRdb, the RT-PCR reads were re-called with MiXCR into one record per CDR3 protein. The sample carries about half a million distinct CDR3 sequences, 9.5% to 12% recorded once. Sequences were derived from PBMCs from blood, sampled 45 days after vaccination. The receptors come from a man aged 50-59 years who received an inactivated influenza vaccine.

This clonotype came up a few times. The gene calls are TRBV4-1 and TRBJ1-2; D gene unclear. This CDR3 spans 13 amino acids. The V gene lost 1 base and the J gene lost 8 bases, with 11 bases spanning the gap. CDR1 is MGHRA and CDR2 is YSYEKL in the germline V gene. The CDR3 reads CASSQVSRRGYTF. CDR3 in DNA: TGCGCCAGCAGCCAAGTCTCCAGACGCGGCTACACCTTC.

This clonotype was seen more than once but under ten times. This chain joins TRBV7-2 and TRBJ2-5; 8 bases line up with TRBD1. After removal of 5 bases from V and 3 bases from J, the junction contained 5 bases not matched to a gene. The CDR3 runs 14 residues. Germline V gene data show CDR1 as SGHTA and CDR2 as FQGNSA. As DNA, the CDR3 is TGTGCCAGCAGCCTGGACAGGGCAAAAGAGACCCAGTACTTC. Residues: CASSLDRAKETQYF.

The sample holds many counts of this clonotype. The V and J genes are TRBV5-1 and TRBJ2-3; D not resolved. There are 13 residues in the CDR3. Trimming removed 5 bases at V and 0 bases at J, with 7 bases between. Germline-derived CDR1 and CDR2 are SGHRS and YFSETQ. The CDR3 is CASSDASTDTQYF. As DNA, the CDR3 is TGCGCCAGCAGTGATGCTAGCACAGATACGCAGTATTTT.

This clonotype was recorded a few times. The chain recombines TRBV28 with TRBJ2-7, with 10 bases matching TRBD2. The V gene end was trimmed by 8 bases and the J gene end by 0 bases; junction bases not matched to a gene: 7. The CDR3 totals 15 residues. From germline, CDR1 is MDHEN and CDR2 SYDVKM. CDR3 residues: CASQTSGLSSYEQYF. In nucleotides, the CDR3 is TGTGCCAGCCAGACTAGCGGGCTTAGCTCCTACGAGCAGTACTTC.

The chain carries TRBV20-1 and TRBJ2-3; TRBD2 matches 7 bases. J was trimmed by 2 bases and V by 1 base; bases with no gene match: 6. Germline loops: CDR1 DFQATT, CDR2 SNEGSKA (reference sequence). This CDR3 region has 15 residues. CDR3 protein: CSARGGGLNTDTQYF. DNA of the CDR3: TGCAGTGCTAGAGGGGGGGGACTCAACACAGATACGCAGTATTTT.

The chain couples TRBV28 to TRBJ2-4; D unresolved. The germline gives CDR1 MDHEN, CDR2 SYDVKM. This CDR3 spans 13 amino acids. The germline V and J ends were trimmed by 5 bases and 7 bases, with 12 bases remaining between them. The CDR3 spells CASSAWTRNIQYF. For the CDR3, the DNA is TGTGCCAGCAGTGCCTGGACCCGCAACATTCAGTACTTC. Together with reference TRBV28 and TRBJ2-4, the CDR3 gives the full variable domain: DVKVTQSSRYLVKRTGEKVFLECVQDMDHENMFWYRQDPGLGLRLIYFSYDVKMKEKGDIPEGYSVSREKKERFSLILESASTNQTSMYLCASSAWTRNIQYFGAGTRLSVL.

This clonotype was counted between two and nine times. This chain joins TRBV5-5 and TRBJ2-2, with 11 nucleotides matching TRBD2. The CDR3 sequence is 17 residues long. V trimming: 2 bases; J trimming: 5 bases; junction bases outside the gene matches: 8. Looked up from germline, CDR1 is SGHKS and CDR2 is YYEKEE (reference sequence). This CDR3 reads CASSFIAGGPRTGELFF. The CDR3 coding sequence is TGTGCCAGCAGCTTTATAGCGGGAGGGCCCAGAACCGGGGAGCTGTTTTTT.

This clonotype was counted once. The V call is TRBV11-2, the J call TRBJ2-7; 13 bases match TRBD2. V lost 0 bases, J lost 5 bases, and 13 bases stayed unmatched. There are 19 residues in the CDR3. CDR1 and CDR2 from the germline V gene are SGHAT and FQNNGV. CDR3 loop: CASSLDSMWTSGSTDEQYF. The CDR3 DNA reads TGTGCCAGCAGCTTAGATTCGATGTGGACTAGCGGGAGTACGGACGAGCAGTACTTC.

This chain links TRBV3-1 with TRBJ2-5, with 9 positions matching TRBD1. Germline lookup yields CDR1 LGHDT and CDR2 YNNKEL (reference sequence). The CDR3 sequence is 15 residues long. The V segment lost 1 base and the J segment 4 bases; nucleotides outside the gene matches: 4. The CDR3 is CASSQGGQGRETQYF. The CDR3 DNA follows: TGTGCCAGCAGCCAAGGGGGACAGGGTAGAGAGACCCAGTACTTC.

This clonotype was recorded many times. The genes are TRBV6-2 or TRBV6-3 and TRBJ2-5, with 7 bases fitting TRBD2. With V trimmed by 0 bases and J by 4 bases, 5 bases remained unmatched. This CDR3 spans 15 amino acids. The germline CDR1 and CDR2 sequences are MNHEY and SVGEGT. CDR3 amino acids: CASSYSGTKRETQYF. The CDR3 bases are TGTGCCAGCAGTTACTCAGGGACTAAACGAGAGACCCAGTACTTC.

The J gene is TRBJ2-1, the V gene TRBV27; a weak D match, TRBD2 (5 bases). Trimming stripped 4 bases from V and 0 bases from J, with 10 bases between. Germline values: CDR1 MNHEY, CDR2 SMNVEV (reference sequence). The CDR3 consists of 15 residues. CDR3 residues: CASSSSRGSYNEQFF. CDR3 nucleotides: TGTGCCAGCAGTTCGAGTCGGGGCTCCTACAATGAGCAGTTCTTC.